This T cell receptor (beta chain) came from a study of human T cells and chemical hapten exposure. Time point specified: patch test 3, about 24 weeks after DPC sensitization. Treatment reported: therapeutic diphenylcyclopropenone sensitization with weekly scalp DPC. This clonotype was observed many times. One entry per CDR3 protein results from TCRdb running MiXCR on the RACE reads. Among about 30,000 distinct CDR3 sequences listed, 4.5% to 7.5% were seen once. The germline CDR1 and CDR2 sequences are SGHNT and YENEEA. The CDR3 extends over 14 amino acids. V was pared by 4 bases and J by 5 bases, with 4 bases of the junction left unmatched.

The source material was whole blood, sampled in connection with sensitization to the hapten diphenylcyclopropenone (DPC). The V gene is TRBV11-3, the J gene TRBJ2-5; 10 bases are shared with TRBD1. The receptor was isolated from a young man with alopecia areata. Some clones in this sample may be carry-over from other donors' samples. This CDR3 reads CASSSGQGDETQYF. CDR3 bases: TGTGCCAGCAGCTCCGGACAGGGGGATGAGACCCAGTACTTC. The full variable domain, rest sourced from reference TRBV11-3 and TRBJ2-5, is EAGVVQSPRYKIIEKKQPVAFWCNPISGHNTLYWYLQNLGQGPELLIRYENEEAVDDSQLPKDRFSAERLKGVDSTLKIQPAELGDSAVYLCASSSGQGDETQYFGPGTRLLVL.